This entry features one TCR beta chain sequence. What it binds is unknown. This specimen comes from a study of a mutant IDH1 vaccine in newly diagnosed glioma. This CDR3 has 14 amino acids. The V gene end was trimmed by 6 bases and the J gene end by 7 bases; junction bases not matched to a gene: 11. Germline assignment: CDR1 MNHEY and CDR2 SVGAGI. Libraries were prepared by immunoSEQ multiplex PCR; TCRdb keeps only in-frame clonotypes and omits some of them. The sample includes 50,000 to 65,000 clones, roughly four fifths of them seen just once. Regarding time point: week 47, end of study. Vaccinated patients received 300 ug of mutant IDH1 20-mer peptide per dose, with topical imiquimod.

This receptor was identified in a woman between 45 and 65 years old with glioma. This chain joins TRBV6-5 and TRBJ2-5; 7 nucleotides align to TRBD1. Material: PBMCs, obtained from a glioma patient whose treatment included an IDH1 peptide vaccine. CDR3 DNA sequence: TGTGCCAGCAGGAGAGGGACAGCCGTGGCGACCCAGTACTTC. It encodes CASRRGTAVATQYF.